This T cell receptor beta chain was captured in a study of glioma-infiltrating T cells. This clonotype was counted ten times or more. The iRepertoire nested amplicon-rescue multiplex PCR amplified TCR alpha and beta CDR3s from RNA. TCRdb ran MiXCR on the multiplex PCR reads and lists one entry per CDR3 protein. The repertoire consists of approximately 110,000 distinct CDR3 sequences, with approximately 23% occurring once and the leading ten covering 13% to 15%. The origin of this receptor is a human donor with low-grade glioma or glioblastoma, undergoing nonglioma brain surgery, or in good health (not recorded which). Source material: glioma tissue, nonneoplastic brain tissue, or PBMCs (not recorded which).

CDR3 DNA sequence: TGTGCCAGCAGCTTAGAAAGAAATCTGTGGGCCGGGGAGCTGTTTTTT. It is translated as CASSLERNLWAGELFF. The rearrangement uses TRBV7-2 and TRBJ2-2; D uncertain. V was trimmed by 1 base and J by 6 bases, leaving 15 bases between them. This CDR3 comprises 16 residues. CDR1 and CDR2 from the germline V gene are SGHTA and FQGNSA.